Included here is one T cell receptor beta chain sequence, with context. Its target is unknown. Naivety among CD8 cells was defined by CD45RO negativity and positive CCR7 selection, thereby excluding terminally differentiated effector memory CD45RA+ cells. Per the germline V gene, CDR1 is SEHNR and CDR2 is FQNEAQ (reference sequence). Trimming at V came to 7 bases and at J to 2 bases, leaving 5 bases not matched to a gene. The CDR3 is made up of 13 amino acids. Each subset's genomic DNA was shared equally among a number of immunoSEQ plates. TCRdb's table, derived via immunoSEQ multiplex PCR, lists solely in-frame clones and lacks some. The sample contains about 2,200,000 clones, more than 85% of which appear only once. These data originate in a study of shared clonotypes between healthy human individuals. Study-level findings and limits: Among donors, the sharing of clonotypes was expected to be influenced by sequencing depth. A reduction in generation probabilities was seen for non-shared clonotypes relative to those shared by all four donors.

The chain links TRBV7-9 to TRBJ2-7; 7 bases map to TRBD2. The TCR sequence derives from a young man in good health. Some clones in this sample may be carry-over from other donors' samples. Sequenced sample: naive CD8+ T cells from PBMCs. The CDR3 DNA is TGTGCCAGCACCGGGACTACAACCTACGAGCAGTACTTC. Translating gives CASTGTTTYEQYF. Together with reference TRBV7-9 and TRBJ2-7, the CDR3 gives the full variable domain: DTGVSQNPRHKITKRGQNVTFRCDPISEHNRLYWYRQTLGQGPEFLTYFQNEAQLEKSRLLSDRFSAERPKGSFSTLEIQRTEQGDSAMYLCASTGTTTYEQYFGPGTRLTVT.